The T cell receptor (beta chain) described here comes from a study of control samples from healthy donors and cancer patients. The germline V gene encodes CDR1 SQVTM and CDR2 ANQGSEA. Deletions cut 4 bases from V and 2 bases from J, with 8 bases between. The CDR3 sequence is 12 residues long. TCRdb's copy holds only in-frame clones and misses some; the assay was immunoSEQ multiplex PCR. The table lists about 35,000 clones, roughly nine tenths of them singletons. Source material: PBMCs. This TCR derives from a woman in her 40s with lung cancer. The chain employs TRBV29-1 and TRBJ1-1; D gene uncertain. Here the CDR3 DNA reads TGCAGCGTTGCGGTGGCCAACACTGAAGCTTTCTTT. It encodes CSVAVANTEAFF.